What follows is one T cell receptor beta chain and its context. Participants were aged about 18 to 100 years from roughly 26 US areas. This sample is drawn from a study of blood T cell repertoires in COVID-19. Original methodology: Amplified reference gene primers provided the basis for estimating nucleated cell counts. Only in-frame clones appear in the TCRdb table, and some are missing; sequencing was by immunoSEQ multiplex PCR. V and J calls and clone size follow that table, whereas D and trimming were derived from the DNA. The sample lists some 340,000 clones, roughly 80% occurring once. The clonotype originates from a woman aged 45 to 65 who had recovered from COVID-19. The sample taken for sequencing was PBMCs or T cells enriched from blood (not recorded which).

The CDR3 protein is CASSRTEFNYGYTF. The CDR3, as DNA: TGTGCCAGCAGTAGGACAGAGTTTAACTATGGCTACACCTTC. The rearrangement uses TRBV6-5 and TRBJ1-2; the D gene is possibly TRBD1 (6 bases). The CDR3 totals 14 residues. Germline values: CDR1 MNHEY, CDR2 SVGAGI. V was trimmed by 5 bases and J by 1 base, leaving 11 bases between them.